This TCR beta chain was sequenced for a study of T cells in tuberculosis. Study background: T cells were selected with CD1B tetramers loaded with glucose monomycolate.

Each clinical donor contributed on average around 100,000 T cells from unsorted cryopreserved PBMC. Whole-study findings and limits: The TCR-beta difference was not significant; alpha differences partly reflected length. Active tuberculosis alpha repertoires lay closer to GMM-specific TCRs than controls'.

As to this clone: The antigen is unknown.

The CDR3 runs to 14 residues. Germline V lookup: CDR1 SGDLS, CDR2 YYNGEE. Trimming removed 0 bases at V and 1 base at J, with 7 bases between. The table came from immunoSEQ multiplex PCR; TCRdb's copy has only in-frame clones and leaves some out. The table has roughly 44,000 clones, nearly 95% seen once. V usage is TRBV9 and J usage is TRBJ1-1, with unresolved D. The receptor comes from a donor between 5 and 29 years old with latent tuberculosis or without tuberculosis infection. Sequenced: PBMCs. The CDR3 reads CASSVGAGNTEAFF. The CDR3 DNA is TGTGCCAGCAGCGTAGGGGCAGGGAACACTGAAGCTTTCTTT.